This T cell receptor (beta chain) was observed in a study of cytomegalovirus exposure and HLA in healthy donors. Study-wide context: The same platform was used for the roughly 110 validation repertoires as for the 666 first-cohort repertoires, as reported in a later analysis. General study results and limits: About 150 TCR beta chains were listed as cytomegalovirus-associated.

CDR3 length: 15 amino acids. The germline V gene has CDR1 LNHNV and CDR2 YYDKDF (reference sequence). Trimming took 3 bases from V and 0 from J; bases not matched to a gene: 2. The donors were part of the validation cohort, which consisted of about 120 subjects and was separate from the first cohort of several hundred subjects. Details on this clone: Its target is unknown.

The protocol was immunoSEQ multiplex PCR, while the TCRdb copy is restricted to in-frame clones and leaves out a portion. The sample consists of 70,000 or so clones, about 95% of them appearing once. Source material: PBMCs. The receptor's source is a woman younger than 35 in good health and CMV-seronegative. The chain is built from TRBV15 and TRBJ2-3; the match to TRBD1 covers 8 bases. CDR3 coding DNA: TGTGCCACCAGCAGCGACAGGGGCAGCACAGATACGCAGTATTTT. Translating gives CATSSDRGSTDTQYF.